Listed below are T cell receptor beta chains from one sample, sequenced in a study of cytomegalovirus exposure and HLA in healthy donors. Here immunoSEQ multiplex PCR was the method, and the copy in TCRdb shows in-frame clones only, minus some. The table shows about 200,000 clones, with 82% occurring only once. The sequenced sample consisted of PBMCs. Receptors were obtained from a woman aged 40 to 50 in good health and CMV-seronegative. Both conserved end residues are part of each CDR3. The order of the fields is V gene, clone size, CDR3 protein. Not all rows give a size; the values are once, few, many and, for expanded clones, a class.

v_call: TRBV28
clone_size: -
cdr3_aa: CASSLLGSSYNEQFF

v_call: TRBV7-6
clone_size: -
cdr3_aa: CASSSSYRGAKNIQYF

v_call: TRBV2
clone_size: -
cdr3_aa: CASSFRRGEGYTF

v_call: TRBV19
clone_size: -
cdr3_aa: CASRRSSGPYNEQFF

v_call: TRBV7-9
clone_size: -
cdr3_aa: CAAVWANVLTF

v_call: TRBV25-1
clone_size: -
cdr3_aa: CASSDLDRGWVEKLFF

v_call: TRBV2
clone_size: once
cdr3_aa: CASRPGGLDNEQFF

v_call: TRBV18
clone_size: -
cdr3_aa: CASSNDWSYEQYF

v_call: TRBV6-1
clone_size: few
cdr3_aa: CASSEALGTLNQPQHF

v_call: TRBV15
clone_size: few
cdr3_aa: CATSREGDGTGYQPQHF

v_call: TRBV4-1
clone_size: once
cdr3_aa: CASSQDTQGNEQYF

v_call: TRBV5-1
clone_size: -
cdr3_aa: CASSSGQPNTGELFF

v_call: TRBV27
clone_size: -
cdr3_aa: CASSFGGDVLYEQYF

v_call: TRBV5-1
clone_size: once
cdr3_aa: CASSLAPPSTDTQYF

v_call: TRBV7-8
clone_size: -
cdr3_aa: CASSSRVTSGRAQYF

v_call: TRBV4-1
clone_size: -
cdr3_aa: CASSQNPGYRATYNEQFF

v_call: TRBV7-9
clone_size: -
cdr3_aa: CASSLGQGNQPQHF

v_call: TRBV14
clone_size: -
cdr3_aa: CASSQRTGGEKLFF

v_call: TRBV10-1
clone_size: -
cdr3_aa: CASSTGLAGYNEQFF

v_call: TRBV28
clone_size: -
cdr3_aa: CASSRTGGGYTF

v_call: TRBV27
clone_size: -
cdr3_aa: CASSLRGRETQYF

v_call: TRBV4-1
clone_size: -
cdr3_aa: CASSQGAQGIGEKLFF

v_call: TRBV29-1
clone_size: -
cdr3_aa: CSVGRSLGAGEKLFF

v_call: TRBV19
clone_size: -
cdr3_aa: CASSDPGLAGTGANVLTF

v_call: TRBV19
clone_size: -
cdr3_aa: CASTRGAGGGTDTQYF

v_call: TRBV9
clone_size: -
cdr3_aa: CASSLLAGASYEQYF

v_call: TRBV2
clone_size: -
cdr3_aa: CASRADRRLHGYTF

v_call: TRBV6-5
clone_size: -
cdr3_aa: CASSTGVAGELFF

v_call: TRBV6-4
clone_size: -
cdr3_aa: CASIAPPQGRSNEQFF

v_call: TRBV2
clone_size: -
cdr3_aa: CASTYGVYGYTF

v_call: TRBV19
clone_size: -
cdr3_aa: CASEASGSPRTDTQYF

v_call: TRBV9
clone_size: -
cdr3_aa: CASSEGGVWDYGYTF

v_call: TRBV28
clone_size: -
cdr3_aa: CASSLTNSGNTIYF

v_call: TRBV7-9
clone_size: -
cdr3_aa: CASSSDREAGELFF

v_call: TRBV19
clone_size: -
cdr3_aa: CASSPGGYNEQFF

v_call: TRBV30
clone_size: once
cdr3_aa: CAWSVGTGRQPQHF

v_call: TRBV4-1
clone_size: -
cdr3_aa: CASSQDYLREVYRPTQYF

v_call: TRBV28
clone_size: -
cdr3_aa: CASTLGIGGGTEAFF

v_call: TRBV6-1
clone_size: -
cdr3_aa: CASRRDKSSGNTIYF

v_call: TRBV13
clone_size: -
cdr3_aa: CASSLGQLTGNTIYF